This T cell receptor beta chain emerged from a study of blood T cells in healthy people across ages. General observations from the study: Bulk PBMC profiling left naive and antigen-experienced comparisons inconclusive. Long-lived donors exceeded aged donors in naive CD4+ cells and diversity.

Germline CDR1 GTSNPN, CDR2 SVGIG (reference sequence). The CDR3 is 16 amino acids. Trimming took 2 bases from V and 0 from J, leaving 14 bases between them. Sample-barcoded 5' priming and a J-beta primer mix drove a second PCR of roughly 6 to 12 cycles. Sequencing recovered at least 2.5 million CDR3-containing paired-end reads from each sample. MiXCR was run by TCRdb on the 5' RACE reads, yielding one entry per CDR3 protein. Among about 780,000 distinct CDR3 sequences listed, about 46% were seen once. Isolation per sample recovered at least 7 million PBMCs. As concerns this clonotype: The target antigen is unknown.

This receptor was identified in a man at least 80 years old in good health. Specimen: blood. V usage is TRBV30 and J usage is TRBJ1-3, with unresolved D. In DNA, the CDR3 is TGTGCCTGGAGTATGGGCAGAAGGTACTCTGGAAACACCATATATTTT. It is translated as CAWSMGRRYSGNTIYF.